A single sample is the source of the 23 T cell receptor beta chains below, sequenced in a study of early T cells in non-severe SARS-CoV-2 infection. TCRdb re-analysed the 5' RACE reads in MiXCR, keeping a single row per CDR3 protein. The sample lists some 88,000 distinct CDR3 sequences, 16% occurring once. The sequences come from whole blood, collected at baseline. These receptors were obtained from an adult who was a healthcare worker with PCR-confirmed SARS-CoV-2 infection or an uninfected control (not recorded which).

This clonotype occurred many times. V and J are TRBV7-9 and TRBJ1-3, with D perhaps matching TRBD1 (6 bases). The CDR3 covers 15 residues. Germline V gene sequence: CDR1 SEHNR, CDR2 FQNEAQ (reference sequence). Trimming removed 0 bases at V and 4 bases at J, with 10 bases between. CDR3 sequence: CASSLAGASGNTIYF. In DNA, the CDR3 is TGTGCCAGCAGCTTAGCGGGGGCGTCGGGAAACACCATATATTTT.

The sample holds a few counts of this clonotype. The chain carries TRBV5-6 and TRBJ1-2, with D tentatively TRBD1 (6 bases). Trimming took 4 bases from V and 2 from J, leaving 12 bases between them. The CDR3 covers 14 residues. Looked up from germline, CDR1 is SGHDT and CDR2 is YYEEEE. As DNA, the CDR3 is TGTGCCAGCAGCCCACGACAGGAGAACTATGGCTACACCTTC. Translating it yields CASSPRQENYGYTF.

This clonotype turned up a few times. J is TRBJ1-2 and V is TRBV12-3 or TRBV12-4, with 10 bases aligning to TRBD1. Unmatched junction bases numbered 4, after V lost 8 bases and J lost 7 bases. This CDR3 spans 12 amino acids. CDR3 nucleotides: TGTGCCAGCGACGGGACAGGGGCTGGCTACACCTTC. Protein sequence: CASDGTGAGYTF.

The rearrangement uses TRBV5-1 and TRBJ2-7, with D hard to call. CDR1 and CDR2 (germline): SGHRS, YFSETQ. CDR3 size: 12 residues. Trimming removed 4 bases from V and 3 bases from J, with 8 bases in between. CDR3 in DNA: TGCGCCAGCAGCCTAAATGACTACGAGCAGTACTTC. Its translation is CASSLNDYEQYF.

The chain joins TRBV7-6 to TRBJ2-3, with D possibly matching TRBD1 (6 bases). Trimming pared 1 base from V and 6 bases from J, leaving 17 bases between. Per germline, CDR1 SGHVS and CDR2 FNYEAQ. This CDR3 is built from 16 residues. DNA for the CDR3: TGTGCCAGCAGCTTAGTAGCCCCGACAGGATGGGATACGCAGTATTTT. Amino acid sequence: CASSLVAPTGWDTQYF.

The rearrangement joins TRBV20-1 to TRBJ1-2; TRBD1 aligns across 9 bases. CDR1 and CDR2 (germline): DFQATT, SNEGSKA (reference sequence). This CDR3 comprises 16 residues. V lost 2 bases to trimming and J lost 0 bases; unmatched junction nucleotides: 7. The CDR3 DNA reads TGCAGTGCTAGAACGGGACAGGGACCTCCTAACTATGGCTACACCTTC. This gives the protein CSARTGQGPPNYGYTF.

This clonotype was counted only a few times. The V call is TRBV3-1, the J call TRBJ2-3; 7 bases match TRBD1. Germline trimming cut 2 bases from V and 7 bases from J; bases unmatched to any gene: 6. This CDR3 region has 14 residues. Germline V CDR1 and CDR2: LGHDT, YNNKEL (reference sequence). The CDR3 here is CASSQNRGTNTQYF. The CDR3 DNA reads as TGTGCCAGCAGCCAAAACAGGGGCACGAATACGCAGTATTTT.

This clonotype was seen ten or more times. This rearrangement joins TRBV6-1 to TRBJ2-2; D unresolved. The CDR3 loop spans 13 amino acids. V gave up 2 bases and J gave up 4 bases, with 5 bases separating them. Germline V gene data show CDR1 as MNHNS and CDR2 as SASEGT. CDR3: CASSEMGTGELFF. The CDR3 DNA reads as TGTGCCAGCAGTGAAATGGGCACCGGGGAGCTGTTTTTT.

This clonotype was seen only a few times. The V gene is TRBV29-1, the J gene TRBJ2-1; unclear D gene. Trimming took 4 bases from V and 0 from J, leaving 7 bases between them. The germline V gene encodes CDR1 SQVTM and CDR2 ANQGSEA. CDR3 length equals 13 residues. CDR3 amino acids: CSVAGFSYNEQFF. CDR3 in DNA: TGCAGCGTTGCGGGTTTCTCCTACAATGAGCAGTTCTTC.

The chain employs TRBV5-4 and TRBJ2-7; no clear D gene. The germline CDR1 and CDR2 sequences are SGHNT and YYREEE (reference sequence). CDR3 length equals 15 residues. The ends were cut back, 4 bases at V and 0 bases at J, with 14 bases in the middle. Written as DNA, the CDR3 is TGTGCCAGCAGCCTGCCGGGTCAGAGCTCCTACGAGCAGTACTTC. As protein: CASSLPGQSSYEQYF.

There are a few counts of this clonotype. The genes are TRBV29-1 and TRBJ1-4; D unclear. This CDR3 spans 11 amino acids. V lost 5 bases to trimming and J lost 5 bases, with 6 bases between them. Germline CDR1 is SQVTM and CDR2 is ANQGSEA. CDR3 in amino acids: CSVPGNEKLFF. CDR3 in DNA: TGCAGCGTTCCGGGAAATGAAAAACTGTTTTTT.

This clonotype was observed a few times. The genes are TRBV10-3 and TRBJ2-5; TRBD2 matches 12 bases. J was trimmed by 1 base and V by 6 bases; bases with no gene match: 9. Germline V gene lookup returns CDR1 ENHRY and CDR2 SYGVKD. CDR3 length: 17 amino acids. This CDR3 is CAISPGPGLAGQETQYF. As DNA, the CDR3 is TGTGCCATCAGCCCCGGCCCGGGACTAGCGGGCCAAGAGACCCAGTACTTC.

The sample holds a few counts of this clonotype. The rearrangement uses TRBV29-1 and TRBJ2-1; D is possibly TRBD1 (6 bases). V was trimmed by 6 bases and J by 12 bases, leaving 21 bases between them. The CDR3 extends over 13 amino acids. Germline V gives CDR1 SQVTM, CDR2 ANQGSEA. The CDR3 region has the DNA TGCAGCGTCCAGTGGGACAATGGGGCGGGGCAGTTCTTC. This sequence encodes CSVQWDNGAGQFF.

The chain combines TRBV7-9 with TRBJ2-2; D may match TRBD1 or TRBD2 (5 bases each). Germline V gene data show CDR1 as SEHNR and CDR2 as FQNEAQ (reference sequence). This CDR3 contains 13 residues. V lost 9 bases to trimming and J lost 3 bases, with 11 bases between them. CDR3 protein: CARGDADTGELFF. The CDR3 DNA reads TGTGCCAGGGGGGATGCTGACACCGGGGAGCTGTTTTTT.

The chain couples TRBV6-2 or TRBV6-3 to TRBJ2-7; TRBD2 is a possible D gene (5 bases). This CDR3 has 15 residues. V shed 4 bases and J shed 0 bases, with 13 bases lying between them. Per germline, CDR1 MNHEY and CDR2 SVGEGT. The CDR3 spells CASSSGLASSYEQYF. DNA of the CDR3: TGTGCCAGCAGTTCCGGACTCGCCAGCTCCTACGAGCAGTACTTC.

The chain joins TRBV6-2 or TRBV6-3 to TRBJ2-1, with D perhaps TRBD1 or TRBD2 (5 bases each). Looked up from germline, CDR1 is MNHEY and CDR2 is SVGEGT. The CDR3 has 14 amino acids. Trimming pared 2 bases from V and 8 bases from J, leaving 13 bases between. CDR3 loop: CASSYTGTSYEQFF. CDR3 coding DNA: TGTGCCAGCAGTTACACCGGGACCAGCTATGAGCAGTTCTTC.

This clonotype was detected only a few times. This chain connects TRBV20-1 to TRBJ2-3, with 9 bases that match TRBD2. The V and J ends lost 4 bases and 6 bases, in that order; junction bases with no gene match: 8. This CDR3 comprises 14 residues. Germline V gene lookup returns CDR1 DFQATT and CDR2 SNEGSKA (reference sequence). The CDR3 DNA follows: TGCAGTGCTATCGGGCTAGCGGGATGGGATACGCAGTATTTT. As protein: CSAIGLAGWDTQYF.

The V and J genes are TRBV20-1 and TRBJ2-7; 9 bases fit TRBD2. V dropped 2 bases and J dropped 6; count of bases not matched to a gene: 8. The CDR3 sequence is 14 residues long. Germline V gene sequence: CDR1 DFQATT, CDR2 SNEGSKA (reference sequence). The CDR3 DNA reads TGCAGTGCTAGAAGCGGGAGGTTGAGTGGCGAGCAGTACTTC. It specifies CSARSGRLSGEQYF.

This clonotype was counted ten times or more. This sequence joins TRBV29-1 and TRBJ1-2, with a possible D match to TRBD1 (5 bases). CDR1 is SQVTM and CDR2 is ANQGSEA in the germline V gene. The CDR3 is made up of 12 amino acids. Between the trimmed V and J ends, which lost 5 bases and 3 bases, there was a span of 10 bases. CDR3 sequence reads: CSVLGGDYGYTF. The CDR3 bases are TGCAGCGTTTTGGGGGGTGACTATGGCTACACCTTC.

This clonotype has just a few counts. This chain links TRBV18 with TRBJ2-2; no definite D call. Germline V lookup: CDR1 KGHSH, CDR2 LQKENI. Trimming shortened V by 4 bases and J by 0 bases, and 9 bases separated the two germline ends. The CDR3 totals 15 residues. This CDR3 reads CASSRSNSNTGELFF. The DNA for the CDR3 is TGTGCCAGCTCACGCTCAAACTCGAACACCGGGGAGCTGTTTTTT.

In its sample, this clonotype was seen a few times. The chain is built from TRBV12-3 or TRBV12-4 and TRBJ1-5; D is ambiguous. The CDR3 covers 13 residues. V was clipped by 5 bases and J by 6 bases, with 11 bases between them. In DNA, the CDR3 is TGTGCCAGCAGTAGGGCGGCGAGTCAGCCCCAGCATTTT. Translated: CASSRAASQPQHF.

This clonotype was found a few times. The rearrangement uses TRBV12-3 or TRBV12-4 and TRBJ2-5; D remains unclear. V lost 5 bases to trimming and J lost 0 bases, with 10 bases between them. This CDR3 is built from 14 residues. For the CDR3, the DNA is TGTGCCAGCAGTCTACACCGAGACCAAGAGACCCAGTACTTC. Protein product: CASSLHRDQETQYF.

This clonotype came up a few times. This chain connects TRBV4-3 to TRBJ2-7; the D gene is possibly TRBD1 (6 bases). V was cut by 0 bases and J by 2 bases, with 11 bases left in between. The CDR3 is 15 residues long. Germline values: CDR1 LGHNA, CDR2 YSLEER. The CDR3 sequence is CASSQDPQGTYEQYF. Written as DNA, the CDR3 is TGCGCCAGCAGCCAAGATCCCCAGGGGACCTACGAGCAGTACTTC.